The rows below give T cell receptor beta chains drawn from one sample of a study of blood T cell repertoires in COVID-19. Profiling relied on immunoSEQ multiplex PCR, and the TCRdb table lists in-frame clones only, not all of them. The repertoire holds around 120,000 clones, with around 80% as singletons. The material sequenced was peripheral blood. The source of these receptors is a man aged 65 to 79 with acute or convalescent COVID-19. Each CDR3 is given with its conserved first and last residue. D genes are given only for firm matches. For some rows the clone size is stated as once, few or many, or as a class when expanded; others skip it.

D gene,CDR3 length,V gene,clone size,J gene,CDR3 protein,CDR3 DNA
TRBD1,13,TRBV6-5,few,TRBJ1-1,CASLPAGGLKAFF,TGTGCCAGCCTTCCCGCAGGGGGCCTTAAAGCTTTCTTT
.,13,TRBV3-1/TRBV3-2,.,TRBJ2-1,CASSQDYYNEQFF,TGTGCCAGCAGCCAAGATTACTACAATGAGCAGTTCTTC
.,14,TRBV5-1,.,TRBJ2-3,CASSLVQITDTQYF,TGCGCCAGCAGCTTGGTACAGATCACAGATACGCAGTATTTT
.,15,TRBV5-1,.,TRBJ2-2,CASSLGGTNTGELFF,TGCGCCAGCAGTCTCGGCGGTACGAACACCGGGGAGCTGTTTTTT
.,15,TRBV19,.,TRBJ1-1,CASKSRPGMNTEAFF,TGTGCCAGTAAATCCCGCCCAGGAATGAACACTGAAGCTTTCTTT
TRBD1,12,TRBV27,.,TRBJ2-7,CASRTGDYEQYF,TGTGCCAGCAGGACAGGGGACTACGAGCAGTACTTC
.,13,TRBV28,.,TRBJ1-5,CASRTGSNQPQHF,TGTGCCAGCAGGACAGGTAGCAATCAGCCCCAGCATTTT
TRBD2,17,TRBV4-1,.,TRBJ2-1,CASSPLYGGADDNEQFF,TGCGCCAGCAGCCCCCTCTACGGGGGGGCCGACGACAATGAGCAGTTCTTC
TRBD1,15,TRBV30,.,TRBJ2-3,CATSSKGAGTDTQYF,TGTGCCACCTCTTCGAAGGGGGCCGGCACAGATACGCAGTATTTT
TRBD1,17,TRBV6-2/TRBV6-3,.,TRBJ1-5,CASSYKVTGGTNQPQHF,TGTGCCAGCAGTTACAAGGTCACAGGGGGAACCAATCAGCCCCAGCATTTT
.,14,TRBV10-1,.,TRBJ1-6,CASKVRGSDSPLHF,TGCGCCAGCAAAGTTCGGGGGTCTGATTCACCCCTCCACTTT
TRBD2,18,TRBV4-1,.,TRBJ2-5,CASSQDLRVAGGGKTQYF,TGCGCCAGCAGCCAAGATTTACGGGTAGCGGGGGGCGGGAAGACCCAGTACTTC
.,15,TRBV5-1,.,TRBJ1-5,CASSLVGASNQPQHF,TGCGCCAGCAGCTTGGTGGGGGCGAGCAATCAGCCCCAGCATTTT
.,11,TRBV6-5,.,TRBJ1-4,CASKRNSYLFF,TGTGCCAGCAAGAGAAACTCGTATCTGTTTTTT
.,14,TRBV7-9,.,TRBJ1-1,CASSLVGRQAEAFF,TGTGCCAGCAGCTTAGTGGGTCGACAGGCTGAAGCTTTCTTT
.,14,TRBV9,.,TRBJ1-5,CASSVGPGPEPQHF,TGTGCCAGCAGCGTAGGCCCAGGGCCGGAGCCCCAGCATTTT
.,13,TRBV7-9,few,TRBJ1-5,CASSFYSNQPQHF,TGTGCCAGCAGCTTTTATAGCAATCAGCCCCAGCATTTT
.,13,TRBV12-3/TRBV12-4,.,TRBJ1-4,CASSRQVNEKLFF,TGTGCCAGCAGTCGACAGGTTAATGAAAAACTGTTTTTT
.,13,TRBV30,.,TRBJ1-6,CAWSGGLGSPLHF,TGTGCCTGGAGTGGCGGGCTGGGTTCACCCCTCCACTTT
TRBD1,14,TRBV5-6,.,TRBJ1-5,CASSRTGPNQPQHF,TGTGCCAGCAGCCGGACAGGGCCCAATCAGCCCCAGCATTTT
.,15,TRBV27,.,TRBJ1-6,CASRGGSSYNSPLHF,TGTGCCAGCAGGGGGGGAAGCTCCTATAATTCACCCCTCCACTTT
.,15,TRBV5-1,once,TRBJ2-2,CASRRSSENTGELFF,TGCGCCAGCAGGCGGAGCAGTGAGAACACCGGGGAGCTGTTTTTT
TRBD1,14,TRBV2,.,TRBJ1-5,CASSRQGLGKPQHF,TGTGCCAGCAGTCGACAGGGGCTCGGGAAGCCCCAGCATTTT
TRBD2,15,TRBV5-1,.,TRBJ2-2,CASSLVGGDTGELFF,TGCGCCAGCAGCTTGGTCGGGGGGGACACCGGGGAGCTGTTTTTT
.,14,TRBV5-1,.,TRBJ2-7,CASSFQGGSYEQYF,TGCGCCAGCAGCTTCCAGGGGGGATCCTACGAGCAGTACTTC
TRBD2,17,TRBV30,.,TRBJ2-3,CAWSVPALAGGTDTQYF,TGTGCCTGGAGTGTACCGGCACTAGCGGGAGGCACAGATACGCAGTATTTT
.,17,TRBV4-1,.,TRBJ1-3,CASSQGVLAGAGNTIYF,TGCGCCAGCAGCCAAGGCGTATTGGCAGGGGCTGGAAACACCATATATTTT
.,15,TRBV5-1,.,TRBJ1-4,CASSLAGGVGEKLFF,TGCGCCAGCAGCTTGGCCGGGGGGGTAGGAGAAAAACTGTTTTTT
.,21,TRBV28,.,TRBJ1-1,CASSFGLGYQFKWVTEIEAFF,TGTGCCAGCAGTTTTGGGTTGGGGTACCAGTTCAAATGGGTGACAGAGATTGAAGCTTTCTTT
TRBD2,15,TRBV27,.,TRBJ2-5,CASSLSGGPRETQYF,TGTGCCAGCAGTTTAAGCGGGGGGCCAAGGGAGACCCAGTACTTC
TRBD1,14,TRBV19,.,TRBJ1-1,CASSIQQGDTEAFF,TGTGCCAGTAGTATACAACAGGGGGATACTGAAGCTTTCTTT
TRBD1,22,TRBV27,.,TRBJ2-7,CASSPGIPTGRRLFSSSGEQYF,TGTGCCAGCAGTCCGGGAATTCCGACAGGGCGAAGGTTGTTTTCGTCCTCAGGCGAGCAGTACTTC
TRBD2,15,TRBV3-1/TRBV3-2,.,TRBJ2-3,CASSPRGRGTDTQYF,TGTGCCAGCAGCCCGCGGGGGAGAGGGACAGATACGCAGTATTTT
.,14,TRBV27,once,TRBJ2-3,CASSLSTATDTQYF,TGTGCCAGCAGTTTATCCACAGCCACAGATACGCAGTATTTT
TRBD2,13,TRBV18,.,TRBJ2-1,CASSSGLVNEQFF,TGTGCCAGCTCATCGGGACTAGTCAATGAGCAGTTCTTC
TRBD2,15,TRBV6-5,.,TRBJ2-3,CASSRRRGDTDTQYF,TGTGCCAGCAGTCGTAGGCGGGGGGACACAGATACGCAGTATTTT
.,15,TRBV5-1,.,TRBJ1-3,CASSRVWGAGNTIYF,TGCGCCAGCAGCCGCGTGTGGGGGGCTGGAAACACCATATATTTT
.,14,TRBV6-5,once,TRBJ1-2,CASSSPTRGYGYTF,TGTGCCAGCAGTTCCCCCACGCGCGGCTATGGCTACACCTTC
TRBD1,13,TRBV2,.,TRBJ2-7,CASSARQGYEQYF,TGTGCCAGCAGCGCGCGACAGGGCTACGAGCAGTACTTC
.,15,TRBV5-1,few,TRBJ1-6,CASSLQGGSNSPLHF,TGCGCCAGCAGCTTACAGGGCGGGAGTAATTCACCCCTCCACTTT
.,15,TRBV10-3,once,TRBJ2-3,CAITSQAASTDTQYF,TGTGCCATCACCTCACAGGCAGCCAGCACAGATACGCAGTATTTT
.,15,TRBV2,.,TRBJ2-4,CASSEVGVAKNIQYF,TGTGCCAGCAGTGAGGTGGGAGTAGCCAAAAACATTCAGTACTTC
TRBD2,16,TRBV19,.,TRBJ2-7,CASSMTSGEYAYEQYF,TGTGCCAGTAGTATGACTAGCGGGGAATATGCCTACGAGCAGTACTTC
.,15,TRBV10-1,.,TRBJ1-5,CASSEGGRGDQPQHF,TGCGCCAGCAGTGAGGGGGGCCGGGGCGATCAGCCCCAGCATTTT
TRBD1,14,TRBV5-1,.,TRBJ1-2,CASSAPGQVYGYTF,TGCGCCAGCAGCGCCCCGGGACAGGTCTATGGCTACACCTTC
TRBD1,15,TRBV5-1,.,TRBJ1-3,CASSLEGAKGNTIYF,TGCGCCAGCAGCTTAGAGGGGGCAAAAGGAAACACCATATATTTT
TRBD2,17,TRBV5-1,.,TRBJ2-5,CASSLTTSGGPGETQYF,TGCGCCAGCAGCCTGACGACTAGCGGGGGGCCAGGAGAGACCCAGTACTTC
.,14,TRBV3-1/TRBV3-2,once,TRBJ1-3,CASSQIYSGNTIYF,TGTGCCAGCAGCCAAATTTACTCTGGAAACACCATATATTTT
.,16,TRBV7-9,once,TRBJ1-1,CASSSSSAGLEAEAFF,TGTGCCAGCAGCTCATCGTCTGCGGGTCTGGAGGCTGAAGCTTTCTTT
TRBD2,16,TRBV3-1/TRBV3-2,.,TRBJ2-1,CASSLAGAGGYNEQFF,TGTGCCAGCAGCCTAGCCGGGGCGGGGGGTTACAATGAGCAGTTCTTC
.,17,TRBV5-1,.,TRBJ2-1,CASSLSIWASVDNEQFF,TGCGCCAGCAGCTTGAGTATTTGGGCTAGCGTTGACAATGAGCAGTTCTTC
.,17,TRBV11-3,.,TRBJ2-7,CASSGGVSLTSSYEQYF,TGTGCCAGCAGCGGCGGGGTCTCTCTTACTTCCTCCTACGAGCAGTACTTC
.,15,TRBV7-6,.,TRBJ1-3,CASSLQGSSGNTIYF,TGTGCCAGCAGCTTACAGGGGAGCTCTGGAAACACCATATATTTT
TRBD1,15,TRBV9,.,TRBJ1-4,CASSVGTVANEKLFF,TGTGCCAGCAGCGTTGGGACAGTAGCAAATGAAAAACTGTTTTTT
TRBD1,16,TRBV30,.,TRBJ2-7,CAWTRPAGTGSYEQYF,TGTGCCTGGACTCGCCCGGCGGGGACAGGCTCCTACGAGCAGTACTTC
TRBD1,15,TRBV3-1/TRBV3-2,few,TRBJ1-1,CASSLGQGWPTEAFF,TGTGCCAGCAGCTTGGGACAGGGTTGGCCCACTGAAGCTTTCTTT
.,17,TRBV4-1,once,TRBJ2-1,CASSQETPWSSYNEQFF,TGCGCCAGCAGCCAAGAGACTCCTTGGAGCTCCTACAATGAGCAGTTCTTC
TRBD2,19,TRBV7-9,.,TRBJ2-1,CASSPPLGRSGGGNNEQFF,TGTGCCAGCAGCCCACCCTTGGGACGGTCGGGCGGGGGTAACAATGAGCAGTTCTTC
.,12,TRBV5-1,.,TRBJ2-7,CASSFRGYEQYF,TGCGCCAGCAGCTTCAGGGGTTACGAGCAGTACTTC